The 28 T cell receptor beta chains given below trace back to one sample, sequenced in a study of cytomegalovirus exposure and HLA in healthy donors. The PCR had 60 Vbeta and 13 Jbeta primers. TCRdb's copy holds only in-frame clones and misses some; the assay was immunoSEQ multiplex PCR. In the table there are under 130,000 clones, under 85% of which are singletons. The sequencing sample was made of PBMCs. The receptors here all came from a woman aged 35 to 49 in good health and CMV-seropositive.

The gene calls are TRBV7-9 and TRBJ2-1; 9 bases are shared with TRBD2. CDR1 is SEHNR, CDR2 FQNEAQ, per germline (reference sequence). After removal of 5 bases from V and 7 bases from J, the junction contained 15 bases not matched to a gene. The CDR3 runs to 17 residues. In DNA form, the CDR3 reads TGTGCCAGCAGCCTCCCAGCGGGACTAGCTAATCATAATGAGCAGTTCTTC. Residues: CASSLPAGLANHNEQFF. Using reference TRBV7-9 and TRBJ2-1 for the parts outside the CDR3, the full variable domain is DTGVSQNPRHKITKRGQNVTFRCDPISEHNRLYWYRQTLGQGPEFLTYFQNEAQLEKSRLLSDRFSAERPKGSFSTLEIQRTEQGDSAMYLCASSLPAGLANHNEQFFGPGTRLTVL.

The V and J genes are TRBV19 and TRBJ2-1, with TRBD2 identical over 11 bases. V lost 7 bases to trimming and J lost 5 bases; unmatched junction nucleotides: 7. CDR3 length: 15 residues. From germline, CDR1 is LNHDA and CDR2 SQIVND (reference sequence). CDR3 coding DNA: TGTGCCAGTAATCCACTAGCGGGAGACCACAATGAGCAGTTCTTC. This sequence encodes CASNPLAGDHNEQFF.

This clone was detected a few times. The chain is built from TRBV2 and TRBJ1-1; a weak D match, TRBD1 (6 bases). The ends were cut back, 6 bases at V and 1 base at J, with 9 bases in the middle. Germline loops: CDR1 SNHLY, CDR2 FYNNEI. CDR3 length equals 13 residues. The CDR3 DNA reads TGTGCCAGCAGGCAGGGGCCGAACACTGAAGCTTTCTTT. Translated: CASRQGPNTEAFF.

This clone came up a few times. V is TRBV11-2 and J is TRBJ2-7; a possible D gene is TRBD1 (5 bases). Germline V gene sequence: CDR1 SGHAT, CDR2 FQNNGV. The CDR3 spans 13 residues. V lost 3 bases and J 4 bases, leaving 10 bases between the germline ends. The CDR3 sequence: CASSFVGHYEQYF. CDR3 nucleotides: TGTGCCAGCAGCTTTGTGGGGCATTACGAGCAGTACTTC. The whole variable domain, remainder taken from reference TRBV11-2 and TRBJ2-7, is EAGVAQSPRYKIIEKRQSVAFWCNPISGHATLYWYQQILGQGPKLLIQFQNNGVVDDSQLPKDRFSAERLKGVDSTLKIQPAKLEDSAVYLCASSFVGHYEQYFGPGTRLTVT.

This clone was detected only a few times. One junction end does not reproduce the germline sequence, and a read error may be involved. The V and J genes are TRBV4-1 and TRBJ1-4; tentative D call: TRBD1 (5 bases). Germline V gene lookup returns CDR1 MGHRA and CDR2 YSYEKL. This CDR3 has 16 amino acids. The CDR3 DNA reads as TGTGCCAGCAGCCTCAATCTGGGAGGGGTCAATGAAAAACTGTTTTTT. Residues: CASSLNLGGVNEKLFF.

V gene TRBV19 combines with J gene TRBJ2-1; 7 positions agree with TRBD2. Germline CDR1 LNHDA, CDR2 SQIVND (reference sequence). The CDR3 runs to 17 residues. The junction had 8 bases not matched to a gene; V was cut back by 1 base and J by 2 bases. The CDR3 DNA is TGTGCCAGTAGTATAGTCCTGCGGGAGTCCGCCTACAATGAGCAGTTCTTC. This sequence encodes CASSIVLRESAYNEQFF.

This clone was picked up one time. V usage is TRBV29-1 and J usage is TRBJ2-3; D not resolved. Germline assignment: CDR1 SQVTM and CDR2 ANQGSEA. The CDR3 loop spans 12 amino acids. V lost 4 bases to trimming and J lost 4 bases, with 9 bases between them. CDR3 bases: TGCAGCGTTGGCCGAACAGCAGATACGCAGTATTTT. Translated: CSVGRTADTQYF.

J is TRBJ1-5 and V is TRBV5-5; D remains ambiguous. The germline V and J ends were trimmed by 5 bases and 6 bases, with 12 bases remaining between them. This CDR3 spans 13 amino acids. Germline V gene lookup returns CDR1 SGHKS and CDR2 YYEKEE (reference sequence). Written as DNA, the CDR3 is TGTGCCAGCAGACGGGATATGGGTCAGCCCCAGCATTTT. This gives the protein CASRRDMGQPQHF. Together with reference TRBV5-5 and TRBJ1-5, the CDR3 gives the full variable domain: DAGVTQSPTHLIKTRGQQVTLRCSPISGHKSVSWYQQVLGQGPQFIFQYYEKEERGRGNFPDRFSARQFPNYSSELNVNALLLGDSALYLCASRRDMGQPQHFGDGTRLSIL.

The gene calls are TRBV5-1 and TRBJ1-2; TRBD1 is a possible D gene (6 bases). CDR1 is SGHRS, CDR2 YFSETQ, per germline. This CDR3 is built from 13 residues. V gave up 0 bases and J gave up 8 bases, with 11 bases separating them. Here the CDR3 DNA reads TGCGCCAGCAGCTTGGACAGGGTTGAGGGCTACACCTTC. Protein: CASSLDRVEGYTF.

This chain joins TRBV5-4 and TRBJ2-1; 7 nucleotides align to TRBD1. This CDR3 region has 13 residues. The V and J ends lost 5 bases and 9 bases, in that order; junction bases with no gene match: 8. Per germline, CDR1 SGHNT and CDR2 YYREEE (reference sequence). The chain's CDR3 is CASSPYRGGEQFF. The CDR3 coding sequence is TGTGCCAGCAGTCCGTACAGGGGTGGTGAGCAGTTCTTC.

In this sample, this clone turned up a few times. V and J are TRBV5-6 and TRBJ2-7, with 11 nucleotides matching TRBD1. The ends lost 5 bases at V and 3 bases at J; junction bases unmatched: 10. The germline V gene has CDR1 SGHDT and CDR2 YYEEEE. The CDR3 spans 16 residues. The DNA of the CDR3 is TGTGCCAGCAGTTTAGCGAGCGGGACAGGGGGCTACGAGCAGTACTTC. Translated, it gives CASSLASGTGGYEQYF.

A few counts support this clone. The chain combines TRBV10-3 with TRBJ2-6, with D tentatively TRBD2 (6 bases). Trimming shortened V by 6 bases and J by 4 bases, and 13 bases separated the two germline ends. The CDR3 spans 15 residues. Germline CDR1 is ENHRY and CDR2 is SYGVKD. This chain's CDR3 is CAIRPEGTGANVLTF. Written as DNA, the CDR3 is TGTGCCATCAGACCGGAGGGGACCGGGGCCAACGTCCTGACTTTC.

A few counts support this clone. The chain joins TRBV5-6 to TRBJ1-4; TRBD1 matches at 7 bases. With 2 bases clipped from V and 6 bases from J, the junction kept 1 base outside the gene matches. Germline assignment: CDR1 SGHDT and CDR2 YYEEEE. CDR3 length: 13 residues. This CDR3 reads CASSFTGDEKLFF. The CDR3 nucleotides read TGTGCCAGCAGCTTTACAGGGGATGAAAAACTGTTTTTT.

CDR3 in amino acids: CASSSSPGTSGWWDYNEQFF. The CDR3 nucleotides read TGTGCCAGCAGTTCCTCCCCCGGGACTAGCGGGTGGTGGGATTACAATGAGCAGTTCTTC. This chain uses TRBV27 with TRBJ2-1; 12 bases agree with TRBD2. The CDR3 runs to 20 residues. The V segment lost 4 bases and the J segment 4 bases; nucleotides outside the gene matches: 17. Germline CDR1 reads MNHEY; CDR2 reads SMNVEV (reference sequence).

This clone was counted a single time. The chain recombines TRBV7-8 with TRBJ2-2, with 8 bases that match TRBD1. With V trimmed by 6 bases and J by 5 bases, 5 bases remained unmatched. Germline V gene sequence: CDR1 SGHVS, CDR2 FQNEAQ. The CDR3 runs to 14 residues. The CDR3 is CASRPRTGTGELFF. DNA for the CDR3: TGTGCCAGCAGACCAAGGACAGGGACCGGGGAGCTGTTTTTT.

CDR3 region: CASSGTSTDTQYF. CDR3 nucleotide sequence: TGTGCCAGCAGTGGGACTAGCACAGATACGCAGTATTTT. The V gene is TRBV2, the J gene TRBJ2-3; a possible D gene is TRBD2 (5 bases). V was clipped by 4 bases and J by 0 bases, with 5 bases between them. Germline V CDR1 and CDR2: SNHLY, FYNNEI. The CDR3 consists of 13 residues.

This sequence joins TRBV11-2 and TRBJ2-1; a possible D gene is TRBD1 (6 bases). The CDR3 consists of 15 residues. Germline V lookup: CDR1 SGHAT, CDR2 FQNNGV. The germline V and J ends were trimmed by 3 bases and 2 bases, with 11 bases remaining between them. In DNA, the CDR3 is TGTGCCAGCAGCTTCAGGGGTTCCCCCTACAATGAGCAGTTCTTC. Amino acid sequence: CASSFRGSPYNEQFF.

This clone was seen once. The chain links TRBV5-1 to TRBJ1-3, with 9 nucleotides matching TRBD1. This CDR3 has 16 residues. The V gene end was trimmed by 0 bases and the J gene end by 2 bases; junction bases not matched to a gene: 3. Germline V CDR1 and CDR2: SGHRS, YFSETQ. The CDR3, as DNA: TGCGCCAGCAGCTTGGCCGGGACAGGGCCTGGAAACACCATATATTTT. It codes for CASSLAGTGPGNTIYF.

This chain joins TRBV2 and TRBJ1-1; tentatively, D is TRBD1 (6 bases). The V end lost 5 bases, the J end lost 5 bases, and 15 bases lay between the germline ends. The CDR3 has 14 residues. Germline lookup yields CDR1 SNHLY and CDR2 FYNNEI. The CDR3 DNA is TGTGCCAGCAGTCGTGTGCGGGGGCGGACTGAAGCTTTCTTT. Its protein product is CASSRVRGRTEAFF.

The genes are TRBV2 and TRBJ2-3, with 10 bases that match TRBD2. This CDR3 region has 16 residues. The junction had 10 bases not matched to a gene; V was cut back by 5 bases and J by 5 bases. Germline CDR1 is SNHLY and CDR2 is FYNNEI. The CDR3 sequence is CASSPSLAGVRDTQYF. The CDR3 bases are TGTGCCAGCAGTCCCTCCCTAGCGGGGGTGAGAGATACGCAGTATTTT.

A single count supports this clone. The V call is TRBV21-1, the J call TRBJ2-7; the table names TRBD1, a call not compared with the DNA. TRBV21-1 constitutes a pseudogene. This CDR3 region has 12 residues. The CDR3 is CASRDKDYEQYF. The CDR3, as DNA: TGTGCCAGCCGGGACAAGGACTACGAGCAGTACTTC.

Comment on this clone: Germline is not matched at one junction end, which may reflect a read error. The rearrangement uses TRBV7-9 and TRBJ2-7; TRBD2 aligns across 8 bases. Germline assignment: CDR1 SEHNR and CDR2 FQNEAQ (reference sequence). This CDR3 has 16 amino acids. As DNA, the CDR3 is TGTTCCAGCAGCTTAGCGGGGCGGGGCGCCTCCTACGAGCAGTACTTC. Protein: CSSSLAGRGASYEQYF.

The CDR3 spells CASSARQGTNTEAFF. As DNA, the CDR3 is TGTGCCAGCAGCGCCAGACAGGGGACGAACACTGAAGCTTTCTTT. The V call is TRBV7-8, the J call TRBJ1-1; TRBD1 matches at 8 bases. The CDR3 covers 15 residues. V dropped 5 bases and J dropped 1; count of bases not matched to a gene: 6. In germline, CDR1 is SGHVS, CDR2 FQNEAQ.

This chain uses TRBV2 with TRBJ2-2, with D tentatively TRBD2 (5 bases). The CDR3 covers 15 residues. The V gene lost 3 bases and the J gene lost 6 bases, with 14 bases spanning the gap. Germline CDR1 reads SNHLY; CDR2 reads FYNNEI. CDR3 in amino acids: CASSDPGSPSGELFF. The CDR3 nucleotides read TGTGCCAGCAGTGACCCGGGAAGTCCGTCCGGGGAGCTGTTTTTT.

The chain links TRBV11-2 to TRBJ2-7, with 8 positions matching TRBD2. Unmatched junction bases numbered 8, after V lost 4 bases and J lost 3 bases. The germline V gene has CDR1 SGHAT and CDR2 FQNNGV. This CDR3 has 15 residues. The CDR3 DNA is TGTGCCAGCAGCTCAGCGACCGGGACTAGCTACGAGCAGTACTTC. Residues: CASSSATGTSYEQYF.

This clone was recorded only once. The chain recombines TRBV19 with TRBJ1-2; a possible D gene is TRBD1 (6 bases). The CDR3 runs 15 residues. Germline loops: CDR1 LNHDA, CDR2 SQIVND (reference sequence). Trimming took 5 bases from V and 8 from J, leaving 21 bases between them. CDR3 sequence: CASSRTTTGINGYTF. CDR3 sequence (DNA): TGTGCCAGTAGTCGAACGACCACAGGGATTAACGGCTACACCTTC.

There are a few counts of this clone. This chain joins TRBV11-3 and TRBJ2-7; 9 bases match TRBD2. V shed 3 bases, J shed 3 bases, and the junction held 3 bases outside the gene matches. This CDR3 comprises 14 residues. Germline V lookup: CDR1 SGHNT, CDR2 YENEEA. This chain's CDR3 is CASSLLAGLYEQYF. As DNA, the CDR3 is TGTGCCAGCAGCTTGCTAGCGGGACTCTACGAGCAGTACTTC.

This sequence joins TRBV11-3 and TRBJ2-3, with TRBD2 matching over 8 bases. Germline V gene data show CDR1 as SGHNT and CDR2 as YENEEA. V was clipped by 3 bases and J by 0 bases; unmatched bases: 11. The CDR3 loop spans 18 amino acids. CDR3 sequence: CASSFVASPSGSTDTQYF. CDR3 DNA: TGTGCCAGCAGCTTTGTTGCATCCCCTAGCGGGAGCACAGATACGCAGTATTTT.